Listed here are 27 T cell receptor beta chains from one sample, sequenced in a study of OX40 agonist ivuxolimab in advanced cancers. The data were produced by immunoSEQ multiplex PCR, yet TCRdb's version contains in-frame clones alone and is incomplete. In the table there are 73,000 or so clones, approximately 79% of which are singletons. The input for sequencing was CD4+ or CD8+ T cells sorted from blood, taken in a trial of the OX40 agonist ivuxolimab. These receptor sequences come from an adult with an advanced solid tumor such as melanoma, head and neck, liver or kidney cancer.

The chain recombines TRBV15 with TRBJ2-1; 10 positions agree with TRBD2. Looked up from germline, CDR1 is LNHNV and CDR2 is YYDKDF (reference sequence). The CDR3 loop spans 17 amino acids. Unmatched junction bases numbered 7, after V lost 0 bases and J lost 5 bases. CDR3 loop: CATSRDWRLAGDNEQFF. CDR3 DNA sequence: TGTGCCACCAGCAGAGATTGGCGGCTAGCGGGGGACAATGAGCAGTTCTTC.

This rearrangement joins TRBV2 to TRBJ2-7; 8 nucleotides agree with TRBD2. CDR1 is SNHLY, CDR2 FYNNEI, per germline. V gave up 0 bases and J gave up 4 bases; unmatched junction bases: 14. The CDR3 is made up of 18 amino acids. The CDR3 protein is CASSEALLGGRSPYEQYF. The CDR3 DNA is TGTGCCAGCAGTGAAGCGCTGCTAGGCGGGAGGTCCCCTTACGAGCAGTACTTC.

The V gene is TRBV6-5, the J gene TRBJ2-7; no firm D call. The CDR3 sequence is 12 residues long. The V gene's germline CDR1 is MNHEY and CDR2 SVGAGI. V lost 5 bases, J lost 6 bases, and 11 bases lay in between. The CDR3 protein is CASSRPGFEQYF. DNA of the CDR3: TGTGCCAGCAGTCGGCCCGGGTTCGAGCAGTACTTC.

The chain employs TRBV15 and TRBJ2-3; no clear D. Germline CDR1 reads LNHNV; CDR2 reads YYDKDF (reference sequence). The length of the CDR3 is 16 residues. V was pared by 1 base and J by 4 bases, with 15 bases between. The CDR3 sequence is CATSRGRGGVADTQYF. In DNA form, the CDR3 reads TGTGCCACCAGCAGAGGCCGTGGTGGGGTCGCAGATACGCAGTATTTT.

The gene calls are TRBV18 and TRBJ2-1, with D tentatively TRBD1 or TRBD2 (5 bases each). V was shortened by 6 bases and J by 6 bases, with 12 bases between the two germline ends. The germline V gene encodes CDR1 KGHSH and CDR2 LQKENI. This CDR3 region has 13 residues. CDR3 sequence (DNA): TGTGCCAGCTCGCGGACTGGGGGCAATGAGCAGTTCTTC. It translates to CASSRTGGNEQFF.

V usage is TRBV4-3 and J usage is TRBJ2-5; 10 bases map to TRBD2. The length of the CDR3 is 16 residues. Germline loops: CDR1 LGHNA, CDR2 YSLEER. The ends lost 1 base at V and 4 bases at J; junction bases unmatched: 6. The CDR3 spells CASSQASGRAGETQYF. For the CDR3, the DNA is TGCGCCAGCAGCCAAGCGAGCGGGAGGGCGGGAGAGACCCAGTACTTC.

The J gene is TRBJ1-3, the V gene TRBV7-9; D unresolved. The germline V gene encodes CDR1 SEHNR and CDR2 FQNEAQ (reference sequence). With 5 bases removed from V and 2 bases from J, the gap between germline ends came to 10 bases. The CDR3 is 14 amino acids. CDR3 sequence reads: CASSPWAPGNTIYF. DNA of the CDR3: TGTGCCAGCAGCCCCTGGGCCCCTGGAAACACCATATATTTT.

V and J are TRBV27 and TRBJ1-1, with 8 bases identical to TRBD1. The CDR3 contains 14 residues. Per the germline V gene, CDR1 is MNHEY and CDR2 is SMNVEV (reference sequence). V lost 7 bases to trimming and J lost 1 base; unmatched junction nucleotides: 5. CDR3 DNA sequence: TGTGCCAGCAACCGACAGGGGCCGAACACTGAAGCTTTCTTT. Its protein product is CASNRQGPNTEAFF.

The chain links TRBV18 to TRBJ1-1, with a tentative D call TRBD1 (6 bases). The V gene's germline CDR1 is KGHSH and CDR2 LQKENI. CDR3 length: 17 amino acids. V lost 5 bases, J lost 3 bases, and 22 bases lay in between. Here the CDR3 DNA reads TGTGCCAGCTCAATTCAAGGGGGAGGTCGATTGGACACTGAAGCTTTCTTT. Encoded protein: CASSIQGGGRLDTEAFF.

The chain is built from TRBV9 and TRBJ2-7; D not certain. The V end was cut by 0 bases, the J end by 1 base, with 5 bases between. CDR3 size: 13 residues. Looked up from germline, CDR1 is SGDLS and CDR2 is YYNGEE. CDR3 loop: CASSVGHSYEQYF. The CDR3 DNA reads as TGTGCCAGCAGCGTAGGACATTCCTACGAGCAGTACTTC.

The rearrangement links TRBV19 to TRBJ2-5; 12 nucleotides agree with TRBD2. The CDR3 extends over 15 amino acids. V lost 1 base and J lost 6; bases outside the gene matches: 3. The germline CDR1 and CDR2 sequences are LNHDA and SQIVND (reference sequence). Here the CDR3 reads CASSIVTSGGKTQYF. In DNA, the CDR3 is TGTGCCAGTAGTATAGTAACTAGCGGGGGGAAGACCCAGTACTTC.

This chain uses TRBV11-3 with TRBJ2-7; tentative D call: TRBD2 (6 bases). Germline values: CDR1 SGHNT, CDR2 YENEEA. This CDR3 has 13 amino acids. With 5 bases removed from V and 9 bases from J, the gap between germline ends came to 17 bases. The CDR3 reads CASSDRREPLQYF. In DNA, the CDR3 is TGTGCCAGCAGCGACCGCCGGGAGCCTCTGCAGTACTTC.

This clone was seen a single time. Here the CDR3 DNA reads TGCGCCAGCAGTGAAGGGCCGGGCCTCGGCACTGAAGCTTTCTTT. It codes for CASSEGPGLGTEAFF. The V and J genes are TRBV10-2 and TRBJ1-1, with D unclear. The germline gives CDR1 WSHSY, CDR2 SAAADI. There are 15 residues in the CDR3. The V gene lost 3 bases and the J gene lost 4 bases, with 15 bases spanning the gap.

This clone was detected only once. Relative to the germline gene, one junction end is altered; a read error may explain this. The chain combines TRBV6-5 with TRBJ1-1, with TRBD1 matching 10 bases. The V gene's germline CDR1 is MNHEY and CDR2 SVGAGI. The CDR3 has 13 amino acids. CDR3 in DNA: TGTGCCAGCAGTTACTCCCGGGACAGGGGACTTTGGTTT. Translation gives CASSYSRDRGLWF.

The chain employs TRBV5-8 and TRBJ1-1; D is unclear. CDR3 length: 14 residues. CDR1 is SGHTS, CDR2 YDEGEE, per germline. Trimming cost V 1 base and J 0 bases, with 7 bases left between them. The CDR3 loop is CASSLHGVNTEAFF. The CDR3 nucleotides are TGTGCCAGCAGCTTGCACGGCGTGAACACTGAAGCTTTCTTT.

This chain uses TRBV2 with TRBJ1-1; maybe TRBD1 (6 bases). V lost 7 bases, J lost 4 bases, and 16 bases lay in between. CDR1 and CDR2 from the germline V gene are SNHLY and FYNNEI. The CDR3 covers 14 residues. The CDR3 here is CASKYEGGGTEAFF. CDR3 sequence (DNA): TGTGCCAGCAAATACGAAGGGGGGGGCACTGAAGCTTTCTTT.

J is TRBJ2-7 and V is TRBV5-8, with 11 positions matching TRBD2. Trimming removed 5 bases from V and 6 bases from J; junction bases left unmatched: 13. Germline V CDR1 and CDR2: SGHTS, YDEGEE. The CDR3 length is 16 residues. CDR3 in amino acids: CASSLDPGLAAFEQYF. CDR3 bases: TGTGCCAGCAGTCTTGATCCGGGACTAGCGGCTTTCGAGCAGTACTTC.

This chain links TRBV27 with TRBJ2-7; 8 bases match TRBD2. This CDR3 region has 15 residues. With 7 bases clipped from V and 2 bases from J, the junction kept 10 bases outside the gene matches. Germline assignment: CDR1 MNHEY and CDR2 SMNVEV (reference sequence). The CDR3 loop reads CASTSVGGGTYEQYF. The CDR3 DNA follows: TGTGCCAGCACCTCCGTGGGCGGGGGGACCTACGAGCAGTACTTC.

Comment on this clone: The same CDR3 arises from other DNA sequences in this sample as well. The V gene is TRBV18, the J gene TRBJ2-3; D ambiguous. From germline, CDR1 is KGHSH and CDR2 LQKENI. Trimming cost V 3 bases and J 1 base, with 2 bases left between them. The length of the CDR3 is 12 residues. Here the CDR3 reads CASSPGTDTQYF. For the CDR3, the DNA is TGTGCCAGCTCACCGGGCACAGATACGCAGTATTTT.

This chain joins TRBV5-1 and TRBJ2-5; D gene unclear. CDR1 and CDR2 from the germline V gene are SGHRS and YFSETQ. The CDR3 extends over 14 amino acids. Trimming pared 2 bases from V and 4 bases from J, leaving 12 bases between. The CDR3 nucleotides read TGCGCCAGCAGCTTAAACACGGGTCGAGAGACCCAGTACTTC. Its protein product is CASSLNTGRETQYF. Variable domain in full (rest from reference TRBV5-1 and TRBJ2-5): KAGVTQTPRYLIKTRGQQVTLSCSPISGHRSVSWYQQTPGQGLQFLFEYFSETQRNKGNFPGRFSGRQFSNSRSEMNVSTLELGDSALYLCASSLNTGRETQYFGPGTRLLVL.

CDR3 DNA sequence: TGTGCCAGCAGTTACAGGGAACGGAACACTGAAGCTTTCTTT. Protein: CASSYRERNTEAFF. The chain is built from TRBV27 and TRBJ1-1, with D possibly being TRBD1 (6 bases). Germline values: CDR1 MNHEY, CDR2 SMNVEV (reference sequence). V lost 4 bases and J lost 1, with 10 bases in between. The CDR3 consists of 14 residues.

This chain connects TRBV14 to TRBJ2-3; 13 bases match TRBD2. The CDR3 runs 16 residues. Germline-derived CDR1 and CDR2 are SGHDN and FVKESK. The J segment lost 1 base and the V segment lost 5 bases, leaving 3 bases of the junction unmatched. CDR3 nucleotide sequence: TGTGCCAGCAGCGATGGACTAGCGGGAGGCACAGATACGCAGTATTTT. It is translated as CASSDGLAGGTDTQYF.

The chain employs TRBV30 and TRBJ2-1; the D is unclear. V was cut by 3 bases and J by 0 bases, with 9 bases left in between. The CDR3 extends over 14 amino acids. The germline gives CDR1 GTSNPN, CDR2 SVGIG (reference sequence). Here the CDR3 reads CAWSGPYSYNEQFF. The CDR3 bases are TGTGCCTGGAGCGGCCCCTACTCCTACAATGAGCAGTTCTTC.

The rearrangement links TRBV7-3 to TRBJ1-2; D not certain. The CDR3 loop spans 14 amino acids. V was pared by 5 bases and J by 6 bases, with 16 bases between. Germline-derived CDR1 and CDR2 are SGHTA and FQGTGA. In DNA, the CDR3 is TGTGCCAGCAGCCCCAATGGGCTGTCGGATGGCTACACCTTC. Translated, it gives CASSPNGLSDGYTF.

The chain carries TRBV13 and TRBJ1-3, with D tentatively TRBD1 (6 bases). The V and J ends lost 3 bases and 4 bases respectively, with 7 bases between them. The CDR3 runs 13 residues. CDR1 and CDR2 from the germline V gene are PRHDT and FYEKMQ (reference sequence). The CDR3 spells CASSFDRGNTIYF. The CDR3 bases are TGTGCCAGCAGCTTTGACAGGGGAAACACCATATATTTT.

The CDR3 bases are TGTGCCAGCAGTTATCAAGGGAGTACCTATGGCTACACCTTC. Protein product: CASSYQGSTYGYTF. The rearrangement links TRBV6-6 to TRBJ1-2; no firm D call. Deletions cut 3 bases from V and 4 bases from J, with 12 bases between. Germline-derived CDR1 and CDR2 are MNHNY and SVGAGI (reference sequence). CDR3 length equals 14 residues.

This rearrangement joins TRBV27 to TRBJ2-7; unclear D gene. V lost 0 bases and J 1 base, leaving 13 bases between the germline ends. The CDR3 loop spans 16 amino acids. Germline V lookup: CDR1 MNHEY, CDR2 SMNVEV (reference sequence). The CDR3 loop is CASSLSRGRTSYEQYF. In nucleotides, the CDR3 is TGTGCCAGCAGTTTATCGCGCGGCAGAACTTCCTACGAGCAGTACTTC.